Following are 22 T cell receptor beta chains from one sample sequenced in a study of T-cell reconstitution after alpha-beta-depleted transplantation in children. Unique molecular identifiers were incorporated when the TCRbeta library was constructed. Using its own MiXCR run on the PCR reads, TCRdb lists one record per CDR3 protein. The sample includes hundreds of thousands of distinct CDR3 sequences, roughly a quarter of them seen just once. This material consisted of PBMCs, mostly from graft donor cells, taken 360 days after TCRalphabeta/CD19-depleted stem cell transplant. Every receptor here comes from a female patient aged 2-9 years who had a stem cell transplant for congenital amegakaryocytic thrombocytopenia, so the T cells may come from the graft donor.

The chain uses TRBV24-1 and TRBJ1-1; D uncertain. Per the germline V gene, CDR1 is KGHDR and CDR2 is SFDVKD. V shed 5 bases and J shed 2 bases, with 5 bases lying between them. This CDR3 is built from 12 residues. The CDR3: CATSGTNTEAFF. CDR3 coding DNA: TGTGCCACCAGTGGGACCAACACTGAAGCTTTCTTT.

This clonotype was picked up a small number of times. CDR3 loop: CSARRGNEQFF. The CDR3, as DNA: TGCAGTGCTAGGCGGGGCAATGAGCAGTTCTTC. The chain links TRBV20-1 to TRBJ2-1; the D gene is possibly TRBD2 (6 bases). This CDR3 has 11 residues. Trimming took 3 bases from V and 6 from J, leaving 6 bases between them. CDR1 DFQATT and CDR2 SNEGSKA come from the germline V gene (reference sequence).

This clonotype was recorded a few times. The chain uses TRBV4-3 and TRBJ2-5; TRBD2 aligns across 14 bases. Germline CDR1 LGHNA, CDR2 YSLEER. V was pared by 2 bases and J by 5 bases, with 7 bases of the junction left unmatched. CDR3 length equals 17 residues. The CDR3 region is CASSQTTGLAGVETQYF. CDR3 sequence (DNA): TGCGCCAGCAGCCAAACTACGGGACTAGCGGGAGTGGAGACCCAGTACTTC.

This clonotype was recorded a few times. This CDR3 is CSAREQGQKYEQYF. CDR3 coding DNA: TGCAGTGCTAGAGAACAGGGACAGAAATACGAGCAGTACTTC. The chain links TRBV20-1 to TRBJ2-7; 7 nucleotides align to TRBD1. J was trimmed by 4 bases and V by 0 bases; bases with no gene match: 6. Germline values: CDR1 DFQATT, CDR2 SNEGSKA (reference sequence). There are 14 residues in the CDR3.

This clonotype was seen more than once but under ten times. The V and J genes are TRBV6-5 and TRBJ2-7; D gene unclear. There are 15 residues in the CDR3. The V gene lost 0 bases and the J gene lost 0 bases, with 9 bases spanning the gap. Germline CDR1 is MNHEY and CDR2 is SVGAGI. The CDR3 sequence: CASSYSVESSYEQYF. CDR3 sequence (DNA): TGTGCCAGCAGTTACTCGGTGGAAAGCTCCTACGAGCAGTACTTC.

There are a few counts of this clonotype. CDR3 sequence reads: CSARDYRLGSYGYTF. CDR3 sequence (DNA): TGCAGTGCTAGAGATTACAGGTTGGGGTCCTATGGCTACACCTTC. The chain combines TRBV20-1 with TRBJ1-2; D might be TRBD1 (5 bases). The germline V gene has CDR1 DFQATT and CDR2 SNEGSKA (reference sequence). V lost 0 bases, J lost 4 bases, and 15 bases lay in between. There are 15 residues in the CDR3.

This chain connects TRBV21-1 to TRBJ2-7. TRBV21-1 is classified as a pseudogene. The CDR3 spans 12 residues. CDR3 bases: TGTGCCAGCAGCAAAACCCTCTACGAGCAGTACTTC. It specifies CASSKTLYEQYF.

The chain carries TRBV24-1 and TRBJ2-1; TRBD2 matches 8 bases. The ends lost 4 bases at V and 8 bases at J; junction bases unmatched: 9. The CDR3 consists of 15 residues. Germline V lookup: CDR1 KGHDR, CDR2 SFDVKD. For the CDR3, the DNA is TGTGCCACCAGTGACCTGACTAGCGCCGAGGATGAGCAGTTCTTC. Amino acid sequence: CATSDLTSAEDEQFF.

The chain employs TRBV18 and TRBJ1-3; maybe TRBD1 (5 bases). Trimming removed 3 bases from V and 0 bases from J, with 15 bases in between. There are 17 residues in the CDR3. Germline V lookup: CDR1 KGHSH, CDR2 LQKENI. The CDR3 DNA follows: TGTGCCAGCTCACCTACAGGCAAGCAGAGCTCTGGAAACACCATATATTTT. Its translation is CASSPTGKQSSGNTIYF.

The gene calls are TRBV30 and TRBJ1-5; possibly TRBD1 for D (5 bases). The CDR3 has 13 residues. V was cut by 3 bases and J by 4 bases, with 10 bases left in between. Per germline, CDR1 GTSNPN and CDR2 SVGIG (reference sequence). CDR3 sequence (DNA): TGTGCCTGGAGCGTGGGGCGGAATCAGCCCCAGCATTTT. This codes for CAWSVGRNQPQHF.

This clonotype was counted a few times. A junction boundary mismatches the germline segment, possibly from a read error. The CDR3 spells CASSLAILDRARTNEQFF. CDR3 nucleotides: TGTGCCAGCAGTCTAGCTATTTTGGACAGGGCAAGAACAAATGAGCAGTTCTTC. The genes are TRBV12-3 or TRBV12-4 and TRBJ2-1; 8 bases fit TRBD1. The CDR3 extends over 18 amino acids.

The chain links TRBV20-1 to TRBJ2-1; tentatively, D is TRBD2 (5 bases). The CDR3 runs 13 residues. Germline V lookup: CDR1 DFQATT, CDR2 SNEGSKA (reference sequence). The V and J ends lost 6 bases and 2 bases respectively, with 11 bases between them. CDR3 DNA sequence: TGCAGTGCGAGGGATGGTCCCTACAATGAGCAGTTCTTC. Its protein product is CSARDGPYNEQFF.

The V and J genes are TRBV6-2 or TRBV6-3 and TRBJ1-2, with TRBD1 matching over 7 bases. Trimming removed 2 bases from V and 4 bases from J; junction bases left unmatched: 7. Germline CDR1 reads MNHEY; CDR2 reads SVGEGT. The CDR3 runs to 15 residues. The CDR3 DNA sequence: TGTGCCAGCAGTTACGAGGACAGGCCGGGCTATGGCTACACCTTC. Protein: CASSYEDRPGYGYTF.

The gene calls are TRBV6-2 or TRBV6-3 and TRBJ2-5; 12 nucleotides line up with TRBD2. CDR1 MNHEY and CDR2 SVGEGT come from the germline V gene. The CDR3 length is 15 residues. V gave up 6 bases and J gave up 3 bases; unmatched junction bases: 5. The CDR3 loop is CASRRLAGEEETQYF. Here the CDR3 DNA reads TGTGCCAGCAGAAGACTAGCGGGAGAGGAAGAGACCCAGTACTTC.

The table lists this clonotype with a count of one. The chain is built from TRBV7-2 and TRBJ2-2; TRBD1 matches at 8 bases. The length of the CDR3 is 14 residues. Germline CDR1 is SGHTA and CDR2 is FQGNSA. Germline trimming cut 4 bases from V and 7 bases from J; bases unmatched to any gene: 5. CDR3 nucleotide sequence: TGTGCCAGCAGCTCTCAGGGGGCGAGCGGGGAGCTGTTTTTT. This codes for CASSSQGASGELFF.

This clonotype has only a few counts. The chain recombines TRBV3-1 with TRBJ2-7; 7 bases are shared with TRBD1. Per germline, CDR1 LGHDT and CDR2 YNNKEL (reference sequence). The CDR3 is made up of 11 amino acids. CDR3 sequence (DNA): TGTGCGACCGGGACAGCCTACGAGCAGTACTTC. It specifies CATGTAYEQYF.

This clonotype came up many times. The CDR3 DNA sequence: TGTGCCAGCAGTTTAATTCCTAGCGGGAGAAATGAGCAGTTCTTC. Translating gives CASSLIPSGRNEQFF. The chain links TRBV27 to TRBJ2-1, with 10 bases identical to TRBD2. The trim removed 2 bases at V and 7 bases at J, leaving 5 bases unmatched. The CDR3 contains 15 residues. Germline loops: CDR1 MNHEY, CDR2 SMNVEV (reference sequence).

The chain employs TRBV4-2 and TRBJ1-4; D remains ambiguous. V lost 0 bases, J lost 3 bases, and 14 bases lay in between. The germline gives CDR1 LGHNA, CDR2 YNFKEQ. CDR3 length: 17 residues. Written as DNA, the CDR3 is TGTGCCAGCAGCCAAGACCCCCGTGGACGGGCTAATGAAAAACTGTTTTTT. Protein: CASSQDPRGRANEKLFF.

This clonotype came up a few times. V is TRBV7-8 and J is TRBJ2-1; TRBD2 is a possible D gene (5 bases). V lost 0 bases and J 12 bases, leaving 6 bases between the germline ends. This CDR3 has 11 residues. The germline CDR1 and CDR2 sequences are SGHVS and FQNEAQ. DNA for the CDR3: TGTGCCAGCAGCTTAGCTCGGGGGCAGTTCTTC. This sequence encodes CASSLARGQFF.

This clonotype was detected many times. V usage is TRBV12-3 or TRBV12-4 and J usage is TRBJ2-7; no reliable D call. V was shortened by 2 bases and J by 4 bases, with 12 bases between the two germline ends. The CDR3 is 14 residues long. The CDR3 region is CASSLRPSSYEQYF. Written as DNA, the CDR3 is TGTGCCAGCAGTTTACGCCCATCCTCATACGAGCAGTACTTC.

This rearrangement joins TRBV29-1 to TRBJ2-7; D ambiguous. The CDR3 has 15 residues. The V gene lost 1 base and the J gene lost 2 bases, with 15 bases spanning the gap. Germline V gene sequence: CDR1 SQVTM, CDR2 ANQGSEA. CDR3 sequence reads: CSVEVSAQGTYEQYF. The CDR3 coding sequence is TGCAGCGTTGAAGTTTCGGCCCAAGGCACCTACGAGCAGTACTTC.

This clonotype was seen a few times. The genes are TRBV9 and TRBJ2-3; 9 nucleotides agree with TRBD2. V gave up 3 bases and J gave up 3 bases; unmatched junction bases: 8. Germline V gene sequence: CDR1 SGDLS, CDR2 YYNGEE. The CDR3 is 16 amino acids. As DNA, the CDR3 is TGTGCCAGCAGCGCAATAGCGGGAGCAGAAACAGATACGCAGTATTTT. Translation: CASSAIAGAETDTQYF. Full variable domain (outside the CDR3, taken from reference TRBV9 and TRBJ2-3): DSGVTQTPKHLITATGQRVTLRCSPRSGDLSVYWYQQSLDQGLQFLIQYYNGEERAKGNILERFSAQQFPDLHSELNLSSLELGDSALYFCASSAIAGAETDTQYFGPGTRLTVL.